Listed below are T cell receptor beta chains from one sample, sequenced in a study of CD8 T cells in Susac syndrome. TCRdb called the immunoSEQ multiplex PCR reads again in MiXCR, with one record for every CDR3 protein. The profile shows under 200,000 distinct CDR3 sequences, 94% of them singletons. Sequencing was carried out using CD4+ T cells from PBMCs. The receptors were sampled from a human donor with Susac syndrome. Both conserved end residues are part of each CDR3. D genes are given only for firm matches. The size field is filled for only some rows; it gives once, few, many or a size class.

TRBV12-5	-	TRBJ2-2	-	CASGSGRNTGELFF	TGTGCTAGTGGTTCGGGGAGGAACACCGGGGAGCTGTTTTTT
TRBV9	-	TRBJ2-7	-	CASSVGGLLAEQYF	TGTGCCAGCAGCGTAGGAGGTCTATTGGCCGAGCAGTACTTC
TRBV10-3	-	TRBJ2-3	-	CAISAQRDTQYF	TGTGCCATCAGCGCTCAAAGGGATACGCAGTATTTT
TRBV18	-	TRBJ1-2	-	CASSPQDAYGYTF	TGTGCCAGCTCACCGCAGGACGCCTATGGCTACACCTTC
TRBV20-1	-	TRBJ2-3	-	CSAPAEGTDTQYF	TGCAGTGCTCCCGCGGAGGGCACAGATACGCAGTATTTT
TRBV20-1	-	TRBJ2-5	TRBD1	CSARRQGAGETQYF	TGCAGTGCTAGACGACAGGGGGCAGGGGAGACCCAGTACTTC
TRBV15	-	TRBJ2-5	TRBD2	CATSREIGRSQETQYF	TGTGCCACCAGCAGAGAGATCGGGAGGAGCCAAGAGACCCAGTACTTC
TRBV2	-	TRBJ2-3	-	CASSPPSASSTDTQYF	TGTGCCAGCAGTCCCCCCAGCGCGTCAAGCACAGATACGCAGTATTTT
TRBV2	-	TRBJ2-7	TRBD1	CASSGGGQGSEQYF	TGTGCCAGCAGTGGGGGAGGACAGGGATCCGAGCAGTACTTC
TRBV7-9	-	TRBJ2-2	TRBD2	CASSTTSGGGTGELFF	TGTGCCAGCAGCACGACTAGCGGGGGAGGGACCGGGGAGCTGTTTTTT
TRBV6-5	-	TRBJ1-1	-	CASSYDGGTAGTEAFF	TGTGCCAGCAGTTATGACGGAGGGACTGCGGGCACTGAAGCTTTCTTT
TRBV5-1	-	TRBJ2-3	-	CASSSATGPDTQYF	TGCGCCAGCAGCTCGGCTACAGGCCCAGATACGCAGTATTTT
TRBV29-1	-	TRBJ2-1	TRBD2	CSVESTSGDEQFF	TGCAGCGTTGAATCTACTAGCGGGGATGAGCAGTTCTTC
TRBV3-1	-	TRBJ1-2	-	CASSQGDVIRGYTF	TGTGCCAGCAGCCAAGGAGATGTAATAAGGGGCTACACCTTC
TRBV14	-	TRBJ2-7	TRBD1	CASSQLGQGAGSYEQYF	TGTGCCAGCAGCCAATTGGGACAGGGGGCCGGGTCCTACGAGCAGTACTTC
TRBV25-1	-	TRBJ1-4	-	CASSASGGTNEKLFF	TGTGCCAGCAGTGCGTCGGGAGGGACTAATGAAAAACTGTTTTTT
TRBV5-1	-	TRBJ1-2	TRBD1	CASSLEGGAGYGYTF	TGCGCCAGCAGCTTGGAAGGGGGCGCGGGCTATGGCTACACCTTC
TRBV15	-	TRBJ2-3	TRBD2	CATSWEGRTDTQYF	TGTGCCACCAGTTGGGAGGGAAGAACAGATACGCAGTATTTT
TRBV29-1	once	TRBJ1-2	-	CSVEDSVRHPNYGYTF	TGCAGCGTTGAAGATTCGGTACGACACCCTAACTATGGCTACACCTTC
TRBV7-2	-	TRBJ2-5	-	CASSLVRSREQETQYF	TGTGCCAGCAGCTTAGTACGATCTCGGGAGCAAGAGACCCAGTACTTC
TRBV5-6	few	TRBJ2-5	-	CASSLAERAETQYF	TGTGCCAGCAGCTTGGCGGAAAGGGCTGAGACCCAGTACTTC
TRBV18	-	TRBJ2-7	-	CASSPAGTDYEQYF	TGTGCCAGCTCACCCGCGGGGACGGACTACGAGCAGTACTTC
TRBV4-2	-	TRBJ1-2	TRBD1	CASSQDPAGGDGYTF	TGTGCCAGCAGCCAAGATCCGGCAGGGGGCGATGGCTACACCTTC
TRBV5-5	once	TRBJ1-2	-	CASSFDGGWYGYTF	TGTGCCAGCAGCTTTGATGGGGGTTGGTATGGCTACACCTTC
TRBV2	-	TRBJ2-1	-	CASTRSEGFNEQFF	TGTGCCAGCACCCGTTCGGAGGGATTCAATGAGCAGTTCTTC
TRBV6-6	-	TRBJ2-7	TRBD1	CASRSLGTGAYEQYF	TGTGCCAGCAGGTCCCTCGGGACAGGGGCCTACGAGCAGTACTTC
TRBV15	-	TRBJ2-3	TRBD1	CATSTRTGGLTDTQYF	TGTGCCACCAGCACCCGGACAGGGGGCCTCACAGATACGCAGTATTTT
TRBV7-9	-	TRBJ1-6	-	CASSLAERSSYNSPLHF	TGTGCCAGCAGCTTAGCTGAGAGGAGCTCCTATAATTCACCCCTCCACTTT
TRBV5-4	-	TRBJ2-5	-	CASSLGQSFQETQYF	TGTGCCAGCAGCTTAGGGCAAAGTTTCCAAGAGACCCAGTACTTC
TRBV7-2	-	TRBJ1-3	-	CASSKAQSSGNTIYF	TGTGCCAGCAGCAAAGCCCAGAGCTCTGGAAACACCATATATTTT
TRBV20-1	-	TRBJ2-7	TRBD1	CSVGGQGRYEQYF	TGCAGTGTGGGAGGACAGGGGAGATACGAGCAGTACTTC
TRBV4-1	-	TRBJ2-1	-	CASSQGESSYNEQFF	TGCGCCAGCAGCCAAGGCGAGAGCTCCTACAATGAGCAGTTCTTC
TRBV9	-	TRBJ1-3	-	CASSVQPSSGNTIYF	TGTGCCAGCAGCGTACAGCCCAGCTCTGGAAACACCATATATTTT